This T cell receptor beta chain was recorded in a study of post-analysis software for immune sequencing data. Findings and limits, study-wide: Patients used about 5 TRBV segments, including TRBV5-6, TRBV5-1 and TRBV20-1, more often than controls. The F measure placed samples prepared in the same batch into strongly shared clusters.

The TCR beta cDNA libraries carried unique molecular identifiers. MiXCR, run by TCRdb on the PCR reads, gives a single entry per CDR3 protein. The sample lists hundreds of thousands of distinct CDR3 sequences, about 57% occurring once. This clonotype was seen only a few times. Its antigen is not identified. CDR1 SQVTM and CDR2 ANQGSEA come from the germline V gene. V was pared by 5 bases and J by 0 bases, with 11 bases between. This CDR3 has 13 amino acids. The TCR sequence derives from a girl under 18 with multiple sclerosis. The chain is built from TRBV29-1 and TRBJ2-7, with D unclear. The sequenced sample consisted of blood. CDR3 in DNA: TGCAGCGTTAGGGTCCTCAGCTCCTACGAGCAGTACTTC. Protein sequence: CSVRVLSSYEQYF.